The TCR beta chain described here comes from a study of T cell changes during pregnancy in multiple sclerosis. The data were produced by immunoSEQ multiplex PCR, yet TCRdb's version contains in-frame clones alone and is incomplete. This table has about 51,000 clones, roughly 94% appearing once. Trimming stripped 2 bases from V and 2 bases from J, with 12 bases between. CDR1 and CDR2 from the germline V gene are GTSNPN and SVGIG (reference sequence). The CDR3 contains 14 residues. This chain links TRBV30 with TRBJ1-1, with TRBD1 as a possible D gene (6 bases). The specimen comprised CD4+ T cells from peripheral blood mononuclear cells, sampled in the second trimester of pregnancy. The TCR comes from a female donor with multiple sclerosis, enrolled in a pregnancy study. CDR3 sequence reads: CAWSRHRANTEAFF. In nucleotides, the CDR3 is TGTGCCTGGAGTAGGCACAGGGCTAACACTGAAGCTTTCTTT.